Listed here are 14 T cell receptor beta chains from one sample, sequenced in a study of T cell repertoires in cytomegalovirus infection. Antigens for these TCRs are unknown. TCRdb re-analysed the reads in MiXCR, keeping a single row per CDR3 protein. This table holds about 890,000 distinct CDR3 sequences, less than 35% found once. This specimen consisted of cultured CD8+ T cells from PBMCs, obtained from culture after CMV antigen stimulation. The source of these receptors is a human donor in good health (CMV status not recorded). Some clones in this sample may be carry-over from other donors' samples.

The chain's CDR3 is CASSLGAGTLYEQYF. CDR3 nucleotides: TGTGCCAGCAGCTTGGGGGCAGGGACCCTCTACGAGCAGTACTTC. The chain uses TRBV5-8 and TRBJ2-7; D may be TRBD1 or TRBD2 (5 bases each). Trimming pared 0 bases from V and 3 bases from J, leaving 13 bases between. CDR1 is SGHTS, CDR2 YDEGEE, per germline. The CDR3 totals 15 residues.

In this sample, this clonotype turned up a few times. J is TRBJ1-3 and V is TRBV7-9; D is undetermined. The V gene's germline CDR1 is SEHNR and CDR2 FQNEAQ (reference sequence). The CDR3 is made up of 13 amino acids. Trimming removed 7 bases from V and 0 bases from J, with 7 bases in between. CDR3 DNA sequence: TGTGCCAGCATGCCTAACTCTGGAAACACCATATATTTT. Translation gives CASMPNSGNTIYF.

This clonotype was seen only a few times. V is TRBV24-1 and J is TRBJ2-1, with D uncertain. The germline V gene has CDR1 KGHDR and CDR2 SFDVKD. The CDR3 is made up of 14 amino acids. Trimming left V 0 bases short and J 7 bases short, with 9 bases between. Here the CDR3 reads CATSDLDRPNEQFF. The DNA for the CDR3 is TGTGCCACCAGTGATTTGGATAGGCCAAATGAGCAGTTCTTC.

The table lists this clonotype with many counts. The genes are TRBV7-6 and TRBJ2-3; D is possibly TRBD1 or TRBD2 (5 bases each). In germline, CDR1 is SGHVS, CDR2 FNYEAQ. The CDR3 has 14 residues. V lost 5 bases and J 1 base, leaving 10 bases between the germline ends. This chain's CDR3 is CASSRMGGTDTQYF. DNA for the CDR3: TGTGCCAGCAGCCGGATGGGGGGCACAGATACGCAGTATTTT.

The J gene is TRBJ2-1, the V gene TRBV28; maybe TRBD2 (6 bases). The length of the CDR3 is 17 residues. The germline V and J ends were trimmed by 5 bases and 1 base, with 18 bases remaining between them. Germline V gives CDR1 MDHEN, CDR2 SYDVKM. CDR3 DNA: TGTGCCAGCAGTCCTCTCCCTAAGGGACTTTCCTACAATGAGCAGTTCTTC. This sequence encodes CASSPLPKGLSYNEQFF. The variable domain in full, completed from reference TRBV28 and TRBJ2-1, reads DVKVTQSSRYLVKRTGEKVFLECVQDMDHENMFWYRQDPGLGLRLIYFSYDVKMKEKGDIPEGYSVSREKKERFSLILESASTNQTSMYLCASSPLPKGLSYNEQFFGPGTRLTVL.

This chain joins TRBV5-4 and TRBJ1-3, with 7 nucleotides matching TRBD1. J lost 2 bases, V lost 0 bases, and 5 bases had no gene match. The CDR3 has 16 amino acids. The germline CDR1 and CDR2 sequences are SGHNT and YYREEE (reference sequence). Written as DNA, the CDR3 is TGTGCCAGCAGCTTGGGAGGGGGCGCAACTGGAAACACCATATATTTT. Protein product: CASSLGGGATGNTIYF.

This clonotype was seen more than once but under ten times. The chain couples TRBV15 to TRBJ1-1; the D is unclear. CDR3 size: 14 residues. The ends were cut back, 5 bases at V and 5 bases at J, with 15 bases in the middle. Germline CDR1 is LNHNV and CDR2 is YYDKDF (reference sequence). The CDR3: CATSDPGIGTEAFF. CDR3 bases: TGTGCCACCAGCGATCCTGGAATAGGGACTGAAGCTTTCTTT.

This clonotype showed up many times. The chain recombines TRBV27 with TRBJ1-5; D ambiguous. Germline V lookup: CDR1 MNHEY, CDR2 SMNVEV (reference sequence). The V and J ends lost 6 bases and 2 bases respectively, with 11 bases between them. This CDR3 is built from 14 residues. CDR3 DNA sequence: TGTGCCAGCAGCTTGTGGCAGGGCAATCAGCCCCAGCATTTT. Encoded protein: CASSLWQGNQPQHF.

In this sample, this clonotype turned up many times. The chain carries TRBV7-4 and TRBJ2-7; D gene ambiguous. CDR1 and CDR2 from the germline V gene are SGHVT and SQSDAQ. V was cut by 5 bases and J by 2 bases, with 10 bases left in between. The CDR3 is made up of 13 amino acids. The CDR3 spells CASSVGPTYEQYF. In nucleotides, the CDR3 is TGTGCCAGCAGCGTCGGGCCTACCTACGAGCAGTACTTC.

This clonotype was seen many times. The V call is TRBV6-5, the J call TRBJ1-1, with 7 bases that match TRBD1. Germline V lookup: CDR1 MNHEY, CDR2 SVGAGI. The CDR3 loop spans 15 amino acids. Trimming at V came to 0 bases and at J to 4 bases, leaving 5 bases not matched to a gene. CDR3 DNA sequence: TGTGCCAGCAGTTACTCTGGCAGGGGGGTCACTGAAGCTTTCTTT. It is translated as CASSYSGRGVTEAFF.

This clonotype was detected only a few times. The V and J genes are TRBV12-3 or TRBV12-4 and TRBJ2-1; unclear D gene. The CDR3 totals 14 residues. V shed 2 bases and J shed 0 bases, with 5 bases lying between them. The DNA for the CDR3 is TGTGCCAGCAGTTTAATGAGCTCCTACAATGAGCAGTTCTTC. Encoded protein: CASSLMSSYNEQFF.

V gene TRBV7-9 combines with J gene TRBJ2-1; D might be TRBD2 (6 bases). The V end was cut by 0 bases, the J end by 2 bases, with 11 bases between. Germline V gene lookup returns CDR1 SEHNR and CDR2 FQNEAQ (reference sequence). This CDR3 is 16 amino acids long. The CDR3 is CASSLAAGRTYNEQFF. In DNA, the CDR3 is TGTGCCAGCAGCTTAGCAGCGGGCCGTACCTACAATGAGCAGTTCTTC.

The chain joins TRBV7-4 to TRBJ1-1; tentatively, D is TRBD1 (6 bases). The CDR3 is 15 residues long. Germline V gives CDR1 SGHVT, CDR2 SQSDAQ. V lost 5 bases to trimming and J lost 5 bases, with 18 bases between them. The CDR3 coding sequence is TGTGCCAGCAGCGCTCAACAGGGAGGTAATACTGAAGCTTTCTTT. Its translation is CASSAQQGGNTEAFF.

At least ten counts were recorded for this clonotype. This rearrangement joins TRBV7-8 to TRBJ1-5; D not resolved. The V end lost 2 bases, the J end lost 2 bases, and 10 bases lay between the germline ends. The CDR3 is 15 residues long. Germline V gene data show CDR1 as SGHVS and CDR2 as FQNEAQ. The DNA for the CDR3 is TGTGCCAGCAGCTTACTGGGCCGGGGCAATCAGCCCCAGCATTTT. As protein: CASSLLGRGNQPQHF. The variable domain in full, with the rest retrieved from reference TRBV7-8 and TRBJ1-5, is GAGVSQSPRYKVAKRGQDVALRCDPISGHVSLFWYQQALGQGPEFLTYFQNEAQLDKSGLPSDRFFAERPEGSVSTLKIQRTQQEDSAVYLCASSLLGRGNQPQHFGDGTRLSIL.